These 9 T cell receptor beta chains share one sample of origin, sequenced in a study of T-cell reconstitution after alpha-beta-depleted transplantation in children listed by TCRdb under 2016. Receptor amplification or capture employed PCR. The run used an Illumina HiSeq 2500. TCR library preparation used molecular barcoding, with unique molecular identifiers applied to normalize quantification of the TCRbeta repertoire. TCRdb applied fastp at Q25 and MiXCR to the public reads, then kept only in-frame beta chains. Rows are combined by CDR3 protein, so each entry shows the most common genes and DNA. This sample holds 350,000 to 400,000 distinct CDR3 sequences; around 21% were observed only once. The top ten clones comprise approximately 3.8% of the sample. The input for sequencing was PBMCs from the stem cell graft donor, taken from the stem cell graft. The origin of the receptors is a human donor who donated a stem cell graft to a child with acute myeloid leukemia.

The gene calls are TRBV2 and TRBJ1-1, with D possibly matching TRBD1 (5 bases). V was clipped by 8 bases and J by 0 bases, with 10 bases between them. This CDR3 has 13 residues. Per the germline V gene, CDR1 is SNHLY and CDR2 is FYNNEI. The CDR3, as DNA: TGTGCCAGCGCCAGGGATCTGAACACTGAAGCTTTCTTT. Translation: CASARDLNTEAFF. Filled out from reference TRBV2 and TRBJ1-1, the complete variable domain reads EPEVTQTPSHQVTQMGQEVILRCVPISNHLYFYWYRQILGQKVEFLVSFYNNEISEKSEIFDDQFSVERPDGSNFTLKIRSTKLEDSAMYFCASARDLNTEAFFGQGTRLTVV.

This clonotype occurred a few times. The CDR3 reads CASSLGTSGRVYSYEQYF. CDR3 nucleotide sequence: TGTGCCAGCAGTCTTGGGACTAGCGGGAGGGTGTACTCCTACGAGCAGTACTTC. V and J are TRBV28 and TRBJ2-7; 16 bases map to TRBD2. The CDR3 loop spans 18 amino acids. Trimming removed 5 bases from V and 0 bases from J; junction bases left unmatched: 7. CDR1 and CDR2 from the germline V gene are MDHEN and SYDVKM.

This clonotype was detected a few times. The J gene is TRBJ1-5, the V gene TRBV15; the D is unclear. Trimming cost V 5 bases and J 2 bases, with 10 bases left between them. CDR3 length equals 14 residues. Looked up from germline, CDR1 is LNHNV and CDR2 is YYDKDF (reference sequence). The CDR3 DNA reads TGTGCCACCAGCGGTCCGAAGGGCAATCAGCCCCAGCATTTT. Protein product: CATSGPKGNQPQHF.

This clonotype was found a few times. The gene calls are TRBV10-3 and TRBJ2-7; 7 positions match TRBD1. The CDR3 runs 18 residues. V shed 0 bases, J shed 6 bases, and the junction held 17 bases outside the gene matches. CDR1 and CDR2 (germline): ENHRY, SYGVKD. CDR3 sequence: CAISESQGRGRGYREQYF. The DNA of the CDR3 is TGTGCCATCAGTGAGTCACAGGGGAGAGGCCGGGGCTATCGCGAGCAGTACTTC.

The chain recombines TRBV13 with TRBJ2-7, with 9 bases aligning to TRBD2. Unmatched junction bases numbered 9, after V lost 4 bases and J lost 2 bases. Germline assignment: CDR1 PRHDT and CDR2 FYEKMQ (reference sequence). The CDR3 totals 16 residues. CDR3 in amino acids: CASSSLAGRLPYEQYF. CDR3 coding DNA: TGTGCCAGCAGCTCCCTAGCGGGACGGCTCCCCTACGAGCAGTACTTC.

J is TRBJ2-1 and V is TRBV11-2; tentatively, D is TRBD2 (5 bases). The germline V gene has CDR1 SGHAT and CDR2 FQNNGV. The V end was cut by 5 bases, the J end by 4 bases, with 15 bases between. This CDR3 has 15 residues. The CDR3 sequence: CASSPYGERYNEQFF. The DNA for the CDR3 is TGTGCCAGCAGCCCTTACGGGGAAAGATACAATGAGCAGTTCTTC.

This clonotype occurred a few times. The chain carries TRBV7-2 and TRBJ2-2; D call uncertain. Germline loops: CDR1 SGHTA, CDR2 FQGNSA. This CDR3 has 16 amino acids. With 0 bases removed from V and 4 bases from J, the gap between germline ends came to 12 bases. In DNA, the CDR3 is TGTGCCAGCAGCTTAGCGATACTCGGTCGCACCGGGGAGCTGTTTTTT. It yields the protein CASSLAILGRTGELFF.

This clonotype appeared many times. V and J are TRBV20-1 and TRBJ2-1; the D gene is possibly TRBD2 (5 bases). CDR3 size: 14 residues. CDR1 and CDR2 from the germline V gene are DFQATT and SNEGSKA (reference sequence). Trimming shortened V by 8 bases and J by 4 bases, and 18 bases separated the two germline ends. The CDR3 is CSSGEGLEYNEQFF. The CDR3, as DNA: TGCAGTTCCGGGGAAGGGCTAGAGTACAATGAGCAGTTCTTC.

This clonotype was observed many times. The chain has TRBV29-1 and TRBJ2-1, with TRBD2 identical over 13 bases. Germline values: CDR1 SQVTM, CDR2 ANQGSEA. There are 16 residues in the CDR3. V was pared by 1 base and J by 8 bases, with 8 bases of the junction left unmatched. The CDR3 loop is CSVEGGGLAGVDEQFF. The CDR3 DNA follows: TGCAGCGTTGAAGGGGGTGGACTAGCGGGAGTCGATGAGCAGTTCTTC.